This T cell receptor (beta chain) is from a study of cytomegalovirus exposure and HLA in healthy donors. Losses at the gene ends were 4 bases for V and 5 bases for J; bases not matched to a gene: 9. The CDR3 runs 15 residues. Germline V gene data show CDR1 as WSHSY and CDR2 as SAAADI. Amplification used 60 Vbeta primers and 13 Jbeta primers. This table comes from immunoSEQ multiplex PCR, and its TCRdb copy is limited to in-frame clones, with some not included. This table holds over 150,000 clones, 80% found once. This clone was found once. Its specificity is unknown. Study results and limitations: Relative to the approximately 660-donor mean, N-insertions were reportedly fewer in an Asian-associated ancestry cluster in a later analysis. As a later analysis showed, a missense DCLRE1C variant was linked to trimming of TCR beta V- and J-genes.

Sequencing input: PBMCs. The chain couples TRBV10-2 to TRBJ2-5, with 8 bases that match TRBD1. The origin of this receptor is a woman aged 40 to 49 in good health and CMV-seropositive. The CDR3 spells CASSGGTGGEETQYF. The CDR3 DNA is TGCGCCAGCAGTGGGGGAACAGGGGGTGAGGAGACCCAGTACTTC.